The rows below give T cell receptor beta chains drawn from one sample of a study of blood T cell repertoires in COVID-19. The table came from immunoSEQ multiplex PCR; TCRdb's copy has only in-frame clones and leaves some out. This table has around 140,000 clones, 80% to 90% appearing once. Sequenced sample: peripheral blood. All receptors derive from a man aged 45-65 years with active COVID-19. Each CDR3 is given with its conserved first and last residue. A D gene is named only where the DNA matches it firmly. Expanded clones get a size class; other rows say once, few or many, or leave the size out.

>-|-|TRBV2|TRBJ2-7
TGTGCCAGCAGCCAAACCTACGAGCAGTACTTC
CASSQTYEQYF
>-|-|TRBV6-2/TRBV6-3|TRBJ2-4
TGTGCCAGCACCCCGGGGACAAAAAACATTCAGTACTTC
CASTPGTKNIQYF
>TRBD2|-|TRBV29-1|TRBJ2-5
TGCAGCGTCCAAAGCGGGGGGGGACGACTTGGGACCCAGTACTTC
CSVQSGGGRLGTQYF
>TRBD1|-|TRBV7-9|TRBJ1-1
TGTGCCAGCAGCAGGGACAGGGCCCACACTGAAGCTTTCTTT
CASSRDRAHTEAFF
>-|-|TRBV6-5|TRBJ1-3
TGTGCCAGCAGCCCGAGGATGAGCGGAAACACCATATATTTT
CASSPRMSGNTIYF
>-|-|TRBV30|TRBJ1-1
TGTGCCTGGAGTGTAAACCGGGGGAACACTGAAGCTTTCTTT
CAWSVNRGNTEAFF
>TRBD1|-|TRBV30|TRBJ1-6
TGTGCCTGGAGACCGACAGGGGAGAATTCACCCCTCCACTTT
CAWRPTGENSPLHF
>-|-|TRBV4-1|TRBJ1-2
TGCGCCAGCAGCCAACCACTCCGCTCGGGCTATGGCTACACCTTC
CASSQPLRSGYGYTF
>-|-|TRBV4-2|TRBJ1-1
TGTGCCAGCAGCCAGGGATCAGAACACCCAACTAGGTACACTGAAGCTTTCTTT
CASSQGSEHPTRYTEAFF
>-|once|TRBV6-5|TRBJ2-5
TGTGCCAGCACCTCTCCCCAGGGGACCCAGTACTTC
CASTSPQGTQYF
>TRBD2|-|TRBV7-2|TRBJ2-5
TGTGCCAGCAGCCCGCAGCCGGGACTAGCATGGGAGACCCAGTACTTC
CASSPQPGLAWETQYF
>TRBD2|-|TRBV5-5|TRBJ2-5
TGTGCCAGCAGCTTGGGGCTAGCGGGGGCCCGAAACCCCGGGACCCAGTACTTC
CASSLGLAGARNPGTQYF
>-|-|TRBV4-1|TRBJ1-1
TGCGCCAGCAGCCAAGGGGCTGGAGGGCAGAGGGCTGAAGCTTTCTTT
CASSQGAGGQRAEAFF
>-|-|TRBV11-2|TRBJ2-7
TGTGCCAGCAGCTTCTCGGACGGGGGTGAGCAGTACTTC
CASSFSDGGEQYF
>TRBD1|-|TRBV19|TRBJ2-7
TGTGCCAGTAGTAGGGGACAGGGCTACGAGCAGTACTTC
CASSRGQGYEQYF
>TRBD1|-|TRBV29-1|TRBJ2-2
TGCAGCGTTAGACCCGGGACAGCGAACACCGGGGAGCTGTTTTTT
CSVRPGTANTGELFF
>-|-|TRBV3-1/TRBV3-2|TRBJ2-7
TGTGCCAGCAGCCTACAGAGAGGGAAGCAGTACTTC
CASSLQRGKQYF
>-|-|TRBV5-1|TRBJ1-2
TGCGCCAGCAGCTTCCGGGACAAAAACTATGGCTACACCTTC
CASSFRDKNYGYTF
>-|-|TRBV7-6|TRBJ2-3
TGTGCCAGCAGCTCAATCAAACGGGACACCGGTGCCCTTAAGACAGATACGCAGTATTTT
CASSSIKRDTGALKTDTQYF
>-|-|TRBV9|TRBJ2-1
TGTGCCAGCAGCGCCCATTCCTGGTACGCTCGGGTGCAGTTCTTC
CASSAHSWYARVQFF
>-|-|TRBV2|TRBJ1-2
TGTGCCAGCAGTAATTGGAGGGATTTAGGTTATGGCTACACCTTC
CASSNWRDLGYGYTF
>TRBD2|-|TRBV7-2|TRBJ2-1
TGTGCCAGCAGCTTTCCTAGCGGGGGGGCGGGTGAGCAGTTCTTC
CASSFPSGGAGEQFF
>TRBD1|once|TRBV6-1|TRBJ1-2
TGTGCCAGCAGTCAAGACAGGGGGCAAAGGAACTATGGCTACACCTTC
CASSQDRGQRNYGYTF
>-|-|TRBV3-1/TRBV3-2|TRBJ2-5
TGTGCCAGCAGTGGCCCCAAGGGGGAGACCCAGTACTTC
CASSGPKGETQYF
>TRBD1|-|TRBV20-1|TRBJ1-1
TGCAGTGCCGAAGGGACAGGGAGTGAATTCTTT
CSAEGTGSEFF
>TRBD2|-|TRBV5-4|TRBJ2-7
TGTGCCAGCAGCGACGGGACTAGCGGGCACTCCTCGGGGCAGTACTTC
CASSDGTSGHSSGQYF